This record covers a single T cell receptor (beta chain). cDNA came from around 0.5 to 1 ug RNA primed by random hexamers. TCR beta CDR3 was amplified by immunoSEQ multiplex PCR. This amplification extended across 54 Vbeta and 13 Jbeta segments. TCRdb reanalysed the immunoSEQ multiplex PCR reads using MiXCR and keeps one entry per CDR3 protein. The sample lists about 290,000 distinct CDR3 sequences, 65% to 90% occurring once. Sequencing targeted TCR beta in T cells from blood (CD8+ and CD4+). Multiple sclerosis controls were treatment-naive patients with stable or active relapsing-remitting disease. Negative isolation yielded the CD8+ and CD4+ T cells, while FACS enriched the TEMRA cells. This record comes from a study of CD8 T cells in Susac syndrome. The CDR3 has 15 amino acids. The germline CDR1 and CDR2 sequences are SGHAT and FQNNGV. With 5 bases clipped from V and 3 bases from J, the junction kept 8 bases outside the gene matches.

This chain joins TRBV11-2 and TRBJ2-7, with 9 bases that match TRBD1. The sample consisted of CD8+ T cells from PBMCs. The receptor was derived from a human donor with multiple sclerosis. The CDR3 protein is CASSPSETGGYEQYF. The DNA for the CDR3 is TGTGCCAGCAGCCCCTCCGAGACAGGGGGCTACGAGCAGTACTTC.